Listed here are 10 T cell receptor beta chains from one sample, sequenced in a study of T cell repertoires in cytomegalovirus infection. TCRdb redid the calling of the reads with MiXCR, one entry per CDR3 protein. The sample consists of fewer than 300,000 distinct CDR3 sequences, about 26% of them appearing once. Sequences were obtained from PBMCs. These receptors were obtained from a human donor in good health (CMV status not recorded). Some clones in this sample may be carry-over from other donors' samples.

This clonotype came up a few times. V usage is TRBV20-1 and J usage is TRBJ1-5; 7 positions match TRBD1. Germline CDR1 and CDR2: DFQATT and SNEGSKA (reference sequence). V lost 5 bases, J lost 5 bases, and 9 bases stayed unmatched. This CDR3 has 14 amino acids. The CDR3 nucleotides read TGCAGTGCTGGTAGACAGGGTGCGGATCAGCCCCAGCATTTT. This translates into CSAGRQGADQPQHF.

V gene TRBV7-2 combines with J gene TRBJ1-2, with 10 bases identical to TRBD1. Trimming took 3 bases from V and 3 from J; bases not matched to a gene: 4. CDR1 is SGHTA and CDR2 is FQGNSA in the germline V gene. This CDR3 is 15 amino acids long. In DNA, the CDR3 is TGTGCCAGCAGCTTGGCGACAGGGGGCGACTATGGCTACACCTTC. It codes for CASSLATGGDYGYTF.

This clonotype was seen at least ten times. This chain uses TRBV11-2 with TRBJ2-2; D call uncertain. Germline V gene data show CDR1 as SGHAT and CDR2 as FQNNGV. This CDR3 has 14 amino acids. V lost 4 bases and J 3 bases, leaving 9 bases between the germline ends. The CDR3 here is CASSSSRDTGELFF. The DNA for the CDR3 is TGTGCCAGCAGCTCCTCTAGGGACACCGGGGAGCTGTTTTTT.

This clonotype has ten or more counts. V is TRBV28 and J is TRBJ2-7; 10 bases align to TRBD1. Germline values: CDR1 MDHEN, CDR2 SYDVKM. The CDR3 totals 15 residues. Trimming took 4 bases from V and 6 from J; bases not matched to a gene: 9. The chain's CDR3 is CASSSADRGLPEQYF. Here the CDR3 DNA reads TGTGCCAGCAGTTCAGCCGACAGGGGGCTTCCCGAGCAGTACTTC.

This clonotype has a handful of counts. The rearrangement links TRBV11-2 to TRBJ1-4, with TRBD1 identical over 7 bases. Germline V CDR1 and CDR2: SGHAT, FQNNGV. The CDR3 loop spans 15 amino acids. The trim removed 8 bases at V and 4 bases at J, leaving 10 bases unmatched. The DNA for the CDR3 is TGTGCCAGCCGCACGCTCGGACAGGTTAATGAAAAACTGTTTTTT. It is translated as CASRTLGQVNEKLFF.

This chain uses TRBV29-1 with TRBJ2-1; the match to TRBD1 covers 7 bases. Germline V lookup: CDR1 SQVTM, CDR2 ANQGSEA. With 7 bases clipped from V and 1 base from J, the junction kept 4 bases outside the gene matches. The CDR3 runs to 13 residues. The chain's CDR3 is CSAQTGSYNEQFF. The CDR3 DNA reads as TGCAGCGCACAGACAGGGTCCTACAATGAGCAGTTCTTC.

This clonotype was counted at least ten times. The chain combines TRBV12-3 or TRBV12-4 with TRBJ2-7; no clear D. V was trimmed by 6 bases and J by 3 bases, leaving 9 bases between them. The CDR3 loop spans 12 amino acids. CDR3 residues: CASSVISYEQYF. DNA of the CDR3: TGTGCCAGCAGCGTGATAAGCTACGAGCAGTACTTC.

The rearrangement joins TRBV12-3 or TRBV12-4 to TRBJ2-1, with 8 bases aligning to TRBD2. This CDR3 comprises 14 residues. V gave up 4 bases and J gave up 7 bases; unmatched junction bases: 6. CDR3 protein: CASSSQREWNEQFF. CDR3 coding DNA: TGTGCCAGCAGTTCCCAGCGGGAGTGGAATGAGCAGTTCTTC.

The table lists this clonotype with many counts. The genes are TRBV7-2 and TRBJ1-2; D is unresolved. This CDR3 comprises 14 residues. The V and J ends lost 5 bases and 4 bases respectively, with 14 bases between them. Germline values: CDR1 SGHTA, CDR2 FQGNSA. The CDR3 DNA follows: TGTGCCAGCAGCCGCGGCCCGGTTTCCTATGGCTACACCTTC. Amino acid sequence: CASSRGPVSYGYTF.

The J gene is TRBJ2-5, the V gene TRBV20-1; D perhaps matches TRBD2 (6 bases). From germline, CDR1 is DFQATT and CDR2 SNEGSKA (reference sequence). The V gene lost 4 bases and the J gene lost 1 base, with 10 bases spanning the gap. The CDR3 is 13 amino acids. The CDR3 bases are TGCAGTGCTACTCGGGGGATCCAAGAGACCCAGTACTTC. Translating gives CSATRGIQETQYF.